This entry describes one T cell receptor beta chain. The data are from a study of Ad26.COV2.S vaccination and SARS-CoV-2 variants. Treatment indicated: about 20 received Ad26.COV2.S at low or high dose, single or two shots; roughly five received placebo; per-sample allocation not given. Sample collection was performed on day 63 after the first vaccine or placebo injection. The shot given was an Ad26 vector that makes Wuhan-strain SARS-CoV-2 spike. Some clones are missing from TCRdb's copy, which holds only in-frame ones; the method was immunoSEQ multiplex PCR. Among around 400,000 clones listed, approximately 89% were seen once. This clonotype was obtained from a person between 18 and 65 years old who received the Ad26.COV2.S COVID-19 vaccine or a placebo. Sequencing was performed on peripheral blood, taken in a trial of Ad26.COV2.S vaccine versus placebo.

CDR3 nucleotide sequence: TGTGCCAGCAGCCCGAACCCCGGGGGCCCTGAAGCTTTCTTT. It is translated as CASSPNPGGPEAFF. This chain joins TRBV3-1 (or the pseudogene TRBV3-2) and TRBJ1-1; perhaps TRBD1 as D (6 bases). V dropped 4 bases and J dropped 6 bases, with 15 bases sitting between them. Germline V CDR1 and CDR2: LGHDT, YNNKEL (reference sequence). This CDR3 contains 14 residues.